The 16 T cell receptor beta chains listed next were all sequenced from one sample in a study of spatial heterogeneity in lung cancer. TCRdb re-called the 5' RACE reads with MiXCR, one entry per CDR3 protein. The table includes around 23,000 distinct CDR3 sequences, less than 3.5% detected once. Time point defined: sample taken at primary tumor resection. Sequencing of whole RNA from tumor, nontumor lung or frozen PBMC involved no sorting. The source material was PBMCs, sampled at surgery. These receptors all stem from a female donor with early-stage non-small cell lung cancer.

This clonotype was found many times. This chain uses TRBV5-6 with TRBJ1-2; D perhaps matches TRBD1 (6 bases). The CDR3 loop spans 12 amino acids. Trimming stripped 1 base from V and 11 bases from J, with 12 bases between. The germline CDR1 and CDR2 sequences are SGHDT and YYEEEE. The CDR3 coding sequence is TGTGCCAGCAGCTTGTGGACAGCGGATTACACCTTC. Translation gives CASSLWTADYTF.

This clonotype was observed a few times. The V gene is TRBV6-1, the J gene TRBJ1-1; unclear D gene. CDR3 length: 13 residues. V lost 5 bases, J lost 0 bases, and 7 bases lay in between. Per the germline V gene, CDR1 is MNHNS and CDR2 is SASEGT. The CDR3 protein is CASSFDLNTEAFF. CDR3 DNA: TGTGCCAGCAGTTTTGACCTGAACACTGAAGCTTTCTTT.

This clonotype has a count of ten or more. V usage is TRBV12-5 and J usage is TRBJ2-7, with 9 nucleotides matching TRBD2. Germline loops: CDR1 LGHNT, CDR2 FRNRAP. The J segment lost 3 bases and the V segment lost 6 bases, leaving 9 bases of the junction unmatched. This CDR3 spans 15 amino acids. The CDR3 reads CASGLIAGAYYEQYF. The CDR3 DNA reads TGTGCTAGTGGGCTAATAGCGGGAGCTTACTACGAGCAGTACTTC.

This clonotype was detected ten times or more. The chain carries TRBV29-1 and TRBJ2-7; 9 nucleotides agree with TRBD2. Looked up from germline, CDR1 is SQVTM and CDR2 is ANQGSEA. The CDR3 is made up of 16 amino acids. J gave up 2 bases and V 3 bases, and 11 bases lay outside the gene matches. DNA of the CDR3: TGCAGCGTTGAGGGCTCTAGCGGGATTTCACCCTACGAGCAGTACTTC. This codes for CSVEGSSGISPYEQYF.

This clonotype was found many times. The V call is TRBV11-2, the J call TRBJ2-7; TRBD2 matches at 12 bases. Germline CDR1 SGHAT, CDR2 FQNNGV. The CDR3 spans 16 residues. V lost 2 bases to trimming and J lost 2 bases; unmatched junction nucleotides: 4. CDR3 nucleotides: TGTGCCAGCAGCTTATGGCTAGCGGGAGGGCCCTACGAGCAGTACTTC. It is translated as CASSLWLAGGPYEQYF.

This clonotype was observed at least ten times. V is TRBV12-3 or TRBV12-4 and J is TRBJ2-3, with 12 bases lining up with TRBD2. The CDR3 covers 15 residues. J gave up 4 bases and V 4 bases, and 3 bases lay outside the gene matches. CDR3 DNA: TGTGCCAGCAGTTGGACTAGCGGGAATTCAGATACGCAGTATTTT. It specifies CASSWTSGNSDTQYF.

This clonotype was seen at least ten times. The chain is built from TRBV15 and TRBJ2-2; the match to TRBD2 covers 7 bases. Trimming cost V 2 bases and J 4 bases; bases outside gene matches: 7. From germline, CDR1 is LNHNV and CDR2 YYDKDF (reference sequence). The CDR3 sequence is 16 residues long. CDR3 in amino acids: CATSRRAGWSTGELFF. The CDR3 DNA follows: TGTGCCACCAGCAGAAGAGCGGGATGGAGCACCGGGGAGCTGTTTTTT. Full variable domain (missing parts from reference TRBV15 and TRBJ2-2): DAMVIQNPRYQVTQFGKPVTLSCSQTLNHNVMYWYQQKSSQAPKLLFHYYDKDFNNEADTPDNFQSRRPNTSFCFLDIRSPGLGDTAMYLCATSRRAGWSTGELFFGEGSRLTVL.

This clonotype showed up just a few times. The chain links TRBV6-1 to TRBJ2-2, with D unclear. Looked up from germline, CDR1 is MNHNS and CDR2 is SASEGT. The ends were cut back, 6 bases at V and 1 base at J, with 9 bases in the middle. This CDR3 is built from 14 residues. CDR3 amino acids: CASRLYQNTGELFF. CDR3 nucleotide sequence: TGTGCCAGCAGACTCTACCAGAACACCGGGGAGCTGTTTTTT.

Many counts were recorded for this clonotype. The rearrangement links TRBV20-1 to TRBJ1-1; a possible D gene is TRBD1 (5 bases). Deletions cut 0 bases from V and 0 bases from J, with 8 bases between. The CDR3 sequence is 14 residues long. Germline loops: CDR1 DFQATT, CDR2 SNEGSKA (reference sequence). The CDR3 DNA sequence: TGCAGTGCTAGAGATGGACAAGTGAACACTGAAGCTTTCTTT. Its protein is CSARDGQVNTEAFF.

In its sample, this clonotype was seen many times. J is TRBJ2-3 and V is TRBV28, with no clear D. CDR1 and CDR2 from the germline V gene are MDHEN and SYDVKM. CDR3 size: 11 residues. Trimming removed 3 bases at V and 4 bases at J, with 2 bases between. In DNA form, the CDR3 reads TGTGCCAGCAGTTTTTCAGATACGCAGTATTTT. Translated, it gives CASSFSDTQYF. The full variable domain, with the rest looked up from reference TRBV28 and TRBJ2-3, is DVKVTQSSRYLVKRTGEKVFLECVQDMDHENMFWYRQDPGLGLRLIYFSYDVKMKEKGDIPEGYSVSREKKERFSLILESASTNQTSMYLCASSFSDTQYFGPGTRLTVL.

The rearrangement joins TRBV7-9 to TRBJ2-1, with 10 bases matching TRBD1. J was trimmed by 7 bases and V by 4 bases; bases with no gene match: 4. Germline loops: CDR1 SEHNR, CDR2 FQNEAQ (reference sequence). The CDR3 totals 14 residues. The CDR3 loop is CASSWMGQGNEQFF. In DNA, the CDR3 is TGTGCCAGCAGCTGGATGGGACAGGGGAATGAGCAGTTCTTC.

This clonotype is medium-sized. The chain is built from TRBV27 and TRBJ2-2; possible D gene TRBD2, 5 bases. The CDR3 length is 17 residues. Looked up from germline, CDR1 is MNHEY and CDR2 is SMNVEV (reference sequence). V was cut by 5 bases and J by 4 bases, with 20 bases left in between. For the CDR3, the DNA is TGTGCCAGCAGTGACCTGGACTCCCAAATTTCCACCGGGGAGCTGTTTTTT. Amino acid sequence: CASSDLDSQISTGELFF.

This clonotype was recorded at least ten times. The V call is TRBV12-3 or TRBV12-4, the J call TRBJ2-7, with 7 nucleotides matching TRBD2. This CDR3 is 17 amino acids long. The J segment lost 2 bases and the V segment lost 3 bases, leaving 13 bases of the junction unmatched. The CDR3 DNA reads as TGTGCCAGCAGTTTGGACGAATGGGCTAGCGGAGCCTACGAGCAGTACTTC. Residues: CASSLDEWASGAYEQYF.

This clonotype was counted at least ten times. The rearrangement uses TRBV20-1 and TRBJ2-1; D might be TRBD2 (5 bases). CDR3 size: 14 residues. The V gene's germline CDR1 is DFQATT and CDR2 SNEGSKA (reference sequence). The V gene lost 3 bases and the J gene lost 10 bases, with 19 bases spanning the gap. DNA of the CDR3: TGCAGTGCTAGTTGGGCGGGTCATCCCCCAGAGCAGTTCTTC. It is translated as CSASWAGHPPEQFF.

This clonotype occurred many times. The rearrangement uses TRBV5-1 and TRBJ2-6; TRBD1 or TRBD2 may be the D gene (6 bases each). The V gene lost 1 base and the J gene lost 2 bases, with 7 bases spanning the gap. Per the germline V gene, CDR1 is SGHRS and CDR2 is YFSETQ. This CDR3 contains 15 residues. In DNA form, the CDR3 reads TGCGCCAGCAGCTTGAGGGGGGCTGGGGCCAACGTCCTGACTTTC. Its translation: CASSLRGAGANVLTF.

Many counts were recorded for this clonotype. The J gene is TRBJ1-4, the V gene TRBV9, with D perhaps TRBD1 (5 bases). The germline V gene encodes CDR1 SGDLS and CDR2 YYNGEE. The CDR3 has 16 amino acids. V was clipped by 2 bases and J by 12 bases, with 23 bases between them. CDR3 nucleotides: TGTGCCAGCAGCGTCGATAGCGACAGCCGCCGGAGAGAACTGTTTTTT. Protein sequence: CASSVDSDSRRRELFF.